This T cell receptor (beta chain) was retrieved from a study of T cell responses to AZD1222 COVID-19 vaccine. Study as a whole: Whether given at about 4 or about 12 weeks, second doses were pooled. Study-wide findings and caveats: Repertoires in all cases were sampled only once the peak T cell response had passed. Vaccine-associated CD4 TCRs spanned spike, dominant at 160-218 and 743-854. Mostly white British, mostly female donors; authors suggested clonal diversity may be underestimated.

With respect to this clone: Its antigen is still unknown.

Sequencing was performed with immunoSEQ multiplex PCR; in TCRdb, only in-frame clones are kept and a portion is missing. The sample consists of under 150,000 clones, over 90% of them appearing once. Here the sequenced sample was peripheral blood, taken on day 0 of AZD1222 vaccination. The receptor comes from an adult in good health.

CDR3 residues: CASSPGGSKAHGYTF. The CDR3, as DNA: TGTGCCAGCAGCCCTGGGGGGAGCAAGGCCCATGGCTACACCTTC. The genes are TRBV7-9 and TRBJ1-2; D might be TRBD1 (5 bases). The ends were cut back, 5 bases at V and 6 bases at J, with 19 bases in the middle. The germline V gene has CDR1 SEHNR and CDR2 FQNEAQ (reference sequence). The CDR3 is made up of 15 amino acids.